A single sample is the source of the 18 T cell receptor beta chains below, sequenced in a study of Ad26.COV2.S vaccination and SARS-CoV-2 variants. The table came from immunoSEQ multiplex PCR; TCRdb's copy has only in-frame clones and leaves some out. The profile shows just over 350,000 clones, approximately 85% of them singletons. Specified treatment: some 19 received Ad26.COV2.S at low or high dose, single or two shots; 5 received placebo; per-sample allocation not given. Material that was analyzed had been drawn on day 63 after the first vaccine or placebo injection. The sample in question was peripheral blood, obtained in a trial of Ad26.COV2.S vaccine versus placebo. Receptor source: a person aged 18 to 65 who received the Ad26.COV2.S COVID-19 vaccine or a placebo.

The V and J genes are TRBV2 and TRBJ1-2; D uncertain. Trimming pared 6 bases from V and 8 bases from J, leaving 16 bases between. Germline loops: CDR1 SNHLY, CDR2 FYNNEI. This CDR3 has 13 amino acids. This CDR3 is CASRSPGSTGYTF. DNA for the CDR3: TGTGCCAGCAGGTCCCCGGGAAGTACGGGCTACACCTTC.

V is TRBV5-4 and J is TRBJ2-7; D tentatively fits TRBD1 or TRBD2 (6 bases each). This CDR3 is built from 14 residues. The germline CDR1 and CDR2 sequences are SGHNT and YYREEE (reference sequence). V was shortened by 0 bases and J by 4 bases, with 11 bases between the two germline ends. The CDR3 sequence: CASSLGGARYEQYF. The CDR3 DNA is TGTGCCAGCAGCTTGGGGGGGGCGCGGTACGAGCAGTACTTC.

The V and J genes are TRBV18 and TRBJ2-1; D not resolved. The V end lost 6 bases, the J end lost 6 bases, and 9 bases lay between the germline ends. CDR1 is KGHSH and CDR2 is LQKENI in the germline V gene. The CDR3 length is 12 residues. The CDR3 loop reads CASSVNSNEQFF. CDR3 nucleotides: TGTGCCAGCTCGGTCAACTCCAATGAGCAGTTCTTC.

The gene calls are TRBV29-1 and TRBJ2-7; D uncertain. Germline V gene sequence: CDR1 SQVTM, CDR2 ANQGSEA. The ends were cut back, 5 bases at V and 0 bases at J, with 8 bases in the middle. CDR3 length: 12 amino acids. The CDR3 region is CSVKGLSYEQYF. For the CDR3, the DNA is TGCAGCGTTAAGGGCCTCTCCTACGAGCAGTACTTC.

V and J are TRBV7-8 and TRBJ2-2; unclear D gene. Germline V gives CDR1 SGHVS, CDR2 FQNEAQ. V dropped 5 bases and J dropped 2 bases, with 12 bases sitting between them. This CDR3 is built from 15 residues. The CDR3 loop reads CASSLQGLNTGELFF. The CDR3 region has the DNA TGTGCCAGCAGCCTCCAAGGGTTAAACACCGGGGAGCTGTTTTTT.

This chain connects TRBV6-5 to TRBJ2-7; 7 bases line up with TRBD1. There are 13 residues in the CDR3. Germline CDR1 MNHEY, CDR2 SVGAGI. V lost 7 bases to trimming and J lost 4 bases; unmatched junction nucleotides: 7. CDR3 loop: CASIPGQSYEQYF. CDR3 coding DNA: TGTGCCAGCATCCCGGGACAGTCTTACGAGCAGTACTTC.

This clone was found once. The rearrangement joins TRBV6-5 to TRBJ2-3; TRBD2 aligns across 8 bases. The V gene end was trimmed by 7 bases and the J gene end by 6 bases; junction bases not matched to a gene: 12. Germline loops: CDR1 MNHEY, CDR2 SVGAGI. The CDR3 spans 15 residues. The CDR3 DNA reads as TGTGCCAGCACCCCCCGGGGACTAGGGTACGATACGCAGTATTTT. This codes for CASTPRGLGYDTQYF.

On this clone itself: At one end the junction does not follow the germline gene, possibly because of a read error. This chain uses TRBV27 with TRBJ2-2, with TRBD1 matching over 9 bases. This CDR3 has 15 amino acids. Germline lookup yields CDR1 MNHEY and CDR2 SMNVEV (reference sequence). This CDR3 reads CASRRGTGNPGELFF. In nucleotides, the CDR3 is TGTGCCAGCAGGAGAGGGACAGGGAACCCCGGGGAGCTGTTTTTT.

The gene calls are TRBV11-2 and TRBJ2-7; perhaps D is TRBD1 or TRBD2 (5 bases each). Trimming left V 0 bases short and J 3 bases short, with 12 bases between. This CDR3 spans 15 amino acids. The germline V gene has CDR1 SGHAT and CDR2 FQNNGV. The CDR3 reads CASSLDRERGYEQYF. The CDR3 DNA is TGTGCCAGCAGCTTAGATCGTGAGAGGGGCTACGAGCAGTACTTC. Supplemented by reference TRBV11-2 and TRBJ2-7, the full variable domain reads EAGVAQSPRYKIIEKRQSVAFWCNPISGHATLYWYQQILGQGPKLLIQFQNNGVVDDSQLPKDRFSAERLKGVDSTLKIQPAKLEDSAVYLCASSLDRERGYEQYFGPGTRLTVT.

This chain uses TRBV6-2 or TRBV6-3 with TRBJ2-1; D is uncertain. This CDR3 region has 14 residues. The germline V gene has CDR1 MNHEY and CDR2 SVGEGT. V was trimmed by 4 bases and J by 0 bases, leaving 7 bases between them. The CDR3 loop reads CASSSISSYNEQFF. CDR3 in DNA: TGTGCCAGCAGTTCGATATCCTCCTACAATGAGCAGTTCTTC.

J is TRBJ2-7 and V is TRBV18; 11 positions agree with TRBD1. The CDR3 has 15 residues. Trimming at V came to 3 bases and at J to 4 bases, leaving 5 bases not matched to a gene. The germline gives CDR1 KGHSH, CDR2 LQKENI. The CDR3 DNA sequence: TGTGCCAGCTCACCCAGGACAGGGGGCTTTTACGAGCAGTACTTC. Its protein is CASSPRTGGFYEQYF.

V usage is TRBV24-1 and J usage is TRBJ2-7; 8 bases are shared with TRBD2. The CDR3 totals 19 residues. V lost 2 bases to trimming and J lost 5 bases; unmatched junction nucleotides: 19. CDR1 and CDR2 from the germline V gene are KGHDR and SFDVKD. In DNA, the CDR3 is TGTGCCACCAGTGATTCCCGAGTGGACCCCGGGAGGGCCCCAAACGAGCAGTACTTC. As protein: CATSDSRVDPGRAPNEQYF.

This chain uses TRBV27 with TRBJ2-7; D not certain. The CDR3 has 15 amino acids. Looked up from germline, CDR1 is MNHEY and CDR2 is SMNVEV (reference sequence). The V and J ends lost 1 base and 0 bases respectively, with 10 bases between them. DNA for the CDR3: TGTGCCAGCAGTTTATACCCTTATCCCTCCTACGAGCAGTACTTC. Its translation is CASSLYPYPSYEQYF.

The chain employs TRBV24-1 and TRBJ2-7, with TRBD2 matching 15 bases. The germline V gene has CDR1 KGHDR and CDR2 SFDVKD. The CDR3 length is 16 residues. Trimming at V came to 5 bases and at J to 1 base, leaving 2 bases not matched to a gene. The CDR3 is CATSGTSGRGSYEQYF. CDR3 in DNA: TGTGCCACCAGTGGGACTAGCGGGAGGGGATCCTACGAGCAGTACTTC.

Only a few counts were recorded for this clone. The chain employs TRBV18 and TRBJ2-5; D not certain. Trimming removed 2 bases from V and 5 bases from J, with 12 bases in between. The CDR3 is 14 amino acids. CDR1 KGHSH and CDR2 LQKENI come from the germline V gene. The CDR3 nucleotides read TGTGCCAGCTCACCAACCGGGTCACAGGAGACCCAGTACTTC. This sequence encodes CASSPTGSQETQYF.

This CDR3 is CASSPPQGSDTEAFF. In DNA form, the CDR3 reads TGTGCCAGCTCACCACCTCAGGGGAGCGACACTGAAGCTTTCTTT. The chain couples TRBV18 to TRBJ1-1; maybe TRBD1 (6 bases). The V gene's germline CDR1 is KGHSH and CDR2 LQKENI. The CDR3 has 15 residues. Trimming removed 0 bases from V and 3 bases from J, with 11 bases in between.

This clone was seen a single time. The chain links TRBV11-2 to TRBJ2-1; 7 bases fit TRBD2. Germline lookup yields CDR1 SGHAT and CDR2 FQNNGV. Trimming at V came to 3 bases and at J to 5 bases, leaving 16 bases not matched to a gene. The length of the CDR3 is 18 residues. Written as DNA, the CDR3 is TGTGCCAGCAGCTTGCAACTCTCTCGGGGGGTTGGGAACAATGAGCAGTTCTTC. Protein sequence: CASSLQLSRGVGNNEQFF. Drawing the rest from reference TRBV11-2 and TRBJ2-1, the complete variable domain is EAGVAQSPRYKIIEKRQSVAFWCNPISGHATLYWYQQILGQGPKLLIQFQNNGVVDDSQLPKDRFSAERLKGVDSTLKIQPAKLEDSAVYLCASSLQLSRGVGNNEQFFGPGTRLTVL.

The chain links TRBV5-6 to TRBJ2-1; D possibly uses TRBD1 or TRBD2 (5 bases each). CDR3 size: 16 residues. V lost 2 bases, J lost 7 bases, and 19 bases lay in between. Germline CDR1 reads SGHDT; CDR2 reads YYEEEE. The CDR3 protein is CASSLLGDGPVNEQFF. The CDR3 bases are TGTGCCAGCAGCTTATTGGGGGACGGACCAGTGAATGAGCAGTTCTTC.